A selection of T cell receptor beta chains follows, all from one sample in a study of cytomegalovirus exposure and HLA in healthy donors. Data came from immunoSEQ multiplex PCR; TCRdb stores just in-frame clones and leaves some out. The repertoire includes tens of thousands of clones, roughly 94% of them detected once, and approximately 4.5% sits in the top ten. The sample consisted of PBMCs. These receptors were obtained from a man aged 18 to 30 in good health and CMV-seropositive. CDR3s include the opening cysteine and the closing phenylalanine or tryptophan. Fields, in order: clone size, V gene, D gene, J gene, CDR3 DNA, CDR3 protein. D genes are given only for firm matches. Rows give clone size only sometimes, using once, few, many, or a class for an expanded clone.

NA	TRBV11-2	TRBD1	TRBJ2-7	TGTGCCAGCAGGTCACCGGGACAGAGCTACGAGCAGTACTTC	CASRSPGQSYEQYF
NA	TRBV7-6	TRBD2	TRBJ2-3	TGTGCCAGCGCCCCGGGGGGGTTGGGGTATTGGAGCACAGATACGCAGTATTTT	CASAPGGLGYWSTDTQYF
NA	TRBV7-2	TRBD1	TRBJ2-7	TGTGCCAGCAGCTCGGGACAGGGGGCTGGGGAGCAGTACTTC	CASSSGQGAGEQYF
NA	TRBV7-2	TRBD1	TRBJ2-7	TGTGCCAGCAGCTACTGGACAGGCGCATCCTACGAGCAGTACTTC	CASSYWTGASYEQYF
NA	TRBV10-2	NA	TRBJ1-2	TGCGCCAGCAGTGATATAGGCAGGATCTACACCTTC	CASSDIGRIYTF
NA	TRBV6-6	NA	TRBJ2-1	TGTGCCGGACGAGAGGGGGACTACAATGAGCAGTTCTTC	CAGREGDYNEQFF
NA	TRBV29-1	TRBD2	TRBJ2-1	TGCAGCGTTGTAGGGTCTAGCGGGACCAATGAGCAGTTCTTC	CSVVGSSGTNEQFF
NA	TRBV15	TRBD2	TRBJ2-3	TGTGCCACCAGCAGTAGAAGCGGGAGTATAGATACGCAGTATTTT	CATSSRSGSIDTQYF
NA	TRBV29-1	TRBD2	TRBJ2-5	TGCAGCGTTGATAAGTTGGCGGGGGGCTGGGAGACCCAGTACTTC	CSVDKLAGGWETQYF
NA	TRBV28	TRBD1	TRBJ1-4	TGTGCCAGCAGTTTAGGGACAGAGAATGAAAAACTGTTTTTT	CASSLGTENEKLFF
NA	TRBV18	TRBD1	TRBJ1-5	TGTGCCAGCTCACCCCCGACCGGGACAGTAGGTCAGCCCCAGCATTTT	CASSPPTGTVGQPQHF
NA	TRBV9	NA	TRBJ2-1	TGTGCCAGCAGCGTAGTCGGACTCTCCTACAATGAGCAGTTCTTC	CASSVVGLSYNEQFF
NA	TRBV7-2	NA	TRBJ2-3	TGTGCCAGCAGCTCAACGGCAGATACGCAGTATTTT	CASSSTADTQYF
NA	TRBV7-9	NA	TRBJ2-2	TGTGCCAGCAGCGCCATAGCGGTCGGTGGGTCCGGGGAGCTGTTTTTT	CASSAIAVGGSGELFF
NA	TRBV25-1	TRBD1	TRBJ2-2	TGTGCCAGCAGTGACGACACAGGGGCGACCGGGGAGCTGTTTTTT	CASSDDTGATGELFF
NA	TRBV6-5	TRBD2	TRBJ2-1	TGTGCCAGCAGGCCGGGACTAGCGGTCCACAATGAGCAGTTCTTC	CASRPGLAVHNEQFF
NA	TRBV10-3	TRBD2	TRBJ2-3	TGTGCCATCAGTGAGAATCCGGGGGGGGCTAGCACAGATACGCAGTATTTT	CAISENPGGASTDTQYF
NA	TRBV6-4	TRBD2	TRBJ2-3	TGTGCCAGCAGTGAACTAGCGGGAGACACAGATACGCAGTATTTT	CASSELAGDTDTQYF
NA	TRBV7-7	NA	TRBJ2-7	TGTGCTAGCAGCTTAGTTGGCCAGGGTCGGTACGAGCAGTACTTC	CASSLVGQGRYEQYF
NA	TRBV19	NA	TRBJ1-6	TGTGCCAGTAAGGCGGGAGACACCTATAATTCACCCCTCCACTTT	CASKAGDTYNSPLHF
NA	TRBV7-9	NA	TRBJ2-6	TGTGCCAGCCCCGGGAACTCTGGGGCCAACGTCCTGACTTTC	CASPGNSGANVLTF
NA	TRBV28	TRBD1	TRBJ2-2	TGTGCCAGCAGTACAGGGGCGGGCGGGGAGCTGTTTTTT	CASSTGAGGELFF
NA	TRBV19	TRBD2	TRBJ2-5	TGTGCCAGTAGTAGCGTACTAGCGGGACAAGAGACCCAGTACTTC	CASSSVLAGQETQYF
once	TRBV6-5	TRBD2	TRBJ2-5	TGTGCCAGCAGTTACTCCGCGGGGGGGCCTGAGACCCAGTACTTC	CASSYSAGGPETQYF
NA	TRBV2	NA	TRBJ1-5	TGTGCCAGCACAGGGGAAGGGCAGCCCCAGCATTTT	CASTGEGQPQHF
NA	TRBV6-5	TRBD1	TRBJ1-1	TGTGCCAGCAGTGGACAGGGGGAATGGGCTTTCTTT	CASSGQGEWAFF
NA	TRBV27	TRBD2	TRBJ2-5	TGTGCCAGCAGACGACTAGCGGGGGAAGAGACCCAGTACTTC	CASRRLAGEETQYF
NA	TRBV6-4	NA	TRBJ2-3	TGTGCCAGCAGTGGACCTCAGGACACTCCAGATACGCAGTATTTT	CASSGPQDTPDTQYF
NA	TRBV28	NA	TRBJ1-3	TGTGCCAGCAGTTTGAGCTCCCACGGAAACACCATATATTTT	CASSLSSHGNTIYF
NA	TRBV13	TRBD2	TRBJ2-3	TGTGCCAGCGGGACTAGGAGCGGGGTCTCAGATACGCAGTATTTT	CASGTRSGVSDTQYF
NA	TRBV27	NA	TRBJ2-1	TGTGCCAGCAGTTTAGCGGGGCGGGAGCAGTTCTTC	CASSLAGREQFF
NA	TRBV2	TRBD1	TRBJ1-5	TGTGCCAGCAGTGAAGATGTGGGTCGGGACAGGGCTGGAAATCAGCCCCAGCATTTT	CASSEDVGRDRAGNQPQHF
NA	TRBV2	TRBD1	TRBJ1-4	TGTGCCAGCAGTCGAGATGGACAGGGAGGTGAAAAACTGTTTTTT	CASSRDGQGGEKLFF
NA	TRBV4-2	TRBD2	TRBJ2-7	TGTGCCAGCAGCCAGGAAGGAGGGACTAGCGGGATCTACGAGCAGTACTTC	CASSQEGGTSGIYEQYF
NA	TRBV2	TRBD2	TRBJ2-1	TGTGCCAGCAGGGGACTAGCGGGAGCCCTGGGCAATGAGCAGTTCTTC	CASRGLAGALGNEQFF
NA	TRBV7-2	NA	TRBJ2-7	TGTGCCAGCAGCTTAGACAGGGCCACCTACGAGCAGTACTTC	CASSLDRATYEQYF